This entry is about one TCR beta chain. V lost 1 base to trimming and J lost 7 bases, with 8 bases between them. The CDR3 sequence is 13 residues long. This entry belongs to a study of blood T cell repertoires in COVID-19. The repertoire was sequenced with immunoSEQ multiplex PCR; TCRdb's copy has only in-frame clones and lacks some. This sample carries 150,000 to 200,000 clones, 70% to 90% of them seen once, and the ten largest clones take under 6%. This chain connects TRBV12-3 or TRBV12-4 to TRBJ1-5; a possible D gene is TRBD1 (6 bases). Sample: peripheral blood. This receptor was taken from a woman in her 50s with COVID-19, enrolled during active disease. CDR3 amino acids: CASSLGGGQPQHF. The CDR3 DNA reads as TGTGCCAGCAGTTTAGGGGGGGGCCAGCCCCAGCATTTT.